The T cell receptor (beta chain) described here comes from a study of T-cell memory formation after mild COVID-19 (dated by TCRdb to the early 2020s). Regarding the research as a whole: TCR sequence clusters from the two donors were found to be largely donor specific. In a couple of donors, T-cell clones that expanded and contracted after mild COVID-19 were followed by sequencing TCRalpha and TCRbeta repertoires longitudinally. The cohort comprised two young, previously healthy adult volunteers, one female and one male. General study outcomes and caveats: The detection of some responding clones in pre-infection memory suggests that pre-existing cross-reactive memory T cells joined the SARS-CoV-2 response. The study included only a couple of mild cases, and larger cohorts that include severe cases with pre-infection samples were judged to be necessary. SARS-CoV-2 specificity of the second-wave clones peaking on day 37 was not confirmed. Contracting CD4+ clones turned up mainly in the CM and EM memory subsets, whereas EMRA was where CD8+ clones were enriched. Clones contracting from day 15 to 85 had balanced CD4/CD8 phenotypes, while a second wave expanding from day 15 to 37 was biased towards CD4+.

PBMCs were isolated by Ficoll-Paque density gradient centrifugation. V was cut back by 3 bases and J by 2 bases, leaving a gap of 16 bases between them. The germline V gene encodes CDR1 MGHDK and CDR2 SYGVNS. Including cysteine and phenylalanine, the CDR3 has 16 amino acids. Only the CDR3 DNA is retained, 48 bases long and in frame from the first base. This clonotype was seen a handful of times. Its antigen target is currently unknown. Per-nucleotide qualities are absent, and no much larger clonotype sits a single base away. The instrument given in TCRdb is Illumina NovaSeq 6000. Using 5'RACE with constant-segment primers, TCRalpha and TCRbeta cDNA libraries were constructed, with sample barcodes and unique molecular identifiers added in the process. RNA was extracted from every sample with Trizol reagent. Library amplification was performed in two PCR steps, and a second sample barcode and Illumina TruSeq adapters were introduced in the second step. Libraries were sequenced on an Illumina NovaSeq with 2 x 150 bp paired-end reads. The authors' pipeline ran thus. The reads were demultiplexed and collapsed into UMI-guided consensus sequences using migec v1.2.7. Using mixcr v2.1.11, UMI consensuses were aligned to TRA and TRB V and J templates and then assembled into clonotypes. A clonotype was counted as expanded or contracted only if both edgeR and NoisET called the change significant, with noise models trained on biological replicates. For edgeR calls, a false discovery rate-adjusted p below 0.01 and a log2 fold-change threshold of 1 were applied. PCA with hierarchical clustering of max-normalized trajectories of the 1000 most abundant clonotypes was used as exploratory dynamics analysis. Separately sequenced CD4+ and CD8+ repertoires were used to assign the CD4 or CD8 phenotype of responding clones. TCRdb took the public reads, trimmed them with fastp at Q25, ran MiXCR for clone calling and kept in-frame beta chains. Entries that share a CDR3 protein sequence are merged under the most common genes and DNA. These V and J calls rely on TCRdb rather than the paper's analysis. This sample lists about 50,000 distinct CDR3 sequences; over 8.5% were detected once. The top ten hold 12% of the sample.

The sequence came from an adult woman who had mild COVID-19 (a few samples of this study predate the infection). The sample titles of this study are shuffled in the database, so cell type and time point are left out; the donor was told from shared clones. Recombination joined TRBV25-1 with TRBJ2-5; perhaps TRBD1 is the D gene, with 6 bases matching. Sequencing was performed on PBMCs or a T cell subset sorted from them (not recorded which). The CDR3 amino acid sequence is: CASSDDLGTPQETQYF. DNA sequence: TGTGCCAGCAGTGACGACCTCGGGACACCGCAAGAGACCCAGTACTTC.